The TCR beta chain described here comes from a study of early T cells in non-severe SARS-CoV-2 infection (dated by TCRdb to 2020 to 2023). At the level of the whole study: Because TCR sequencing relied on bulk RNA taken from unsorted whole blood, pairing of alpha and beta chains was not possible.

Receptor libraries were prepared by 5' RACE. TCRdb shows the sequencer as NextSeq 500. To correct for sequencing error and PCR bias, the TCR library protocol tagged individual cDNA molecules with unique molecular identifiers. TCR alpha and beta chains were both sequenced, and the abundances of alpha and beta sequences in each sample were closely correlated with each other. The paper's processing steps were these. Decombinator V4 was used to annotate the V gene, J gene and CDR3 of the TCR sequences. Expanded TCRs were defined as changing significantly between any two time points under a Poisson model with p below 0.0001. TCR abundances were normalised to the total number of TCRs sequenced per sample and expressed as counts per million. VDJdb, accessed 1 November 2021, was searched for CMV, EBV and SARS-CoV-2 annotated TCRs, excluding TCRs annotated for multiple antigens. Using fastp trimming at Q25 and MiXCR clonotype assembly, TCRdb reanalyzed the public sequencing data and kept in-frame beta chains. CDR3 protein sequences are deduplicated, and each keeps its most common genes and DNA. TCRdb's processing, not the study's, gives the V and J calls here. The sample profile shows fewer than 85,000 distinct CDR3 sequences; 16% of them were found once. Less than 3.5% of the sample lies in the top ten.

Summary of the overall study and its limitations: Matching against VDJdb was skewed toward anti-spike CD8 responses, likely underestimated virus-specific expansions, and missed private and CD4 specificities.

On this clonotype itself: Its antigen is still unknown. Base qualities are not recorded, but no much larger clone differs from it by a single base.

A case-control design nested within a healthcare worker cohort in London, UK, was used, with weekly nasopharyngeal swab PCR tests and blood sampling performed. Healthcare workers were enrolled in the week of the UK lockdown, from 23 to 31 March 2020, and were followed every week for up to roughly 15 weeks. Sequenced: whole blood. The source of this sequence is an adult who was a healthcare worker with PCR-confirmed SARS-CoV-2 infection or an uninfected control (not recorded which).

CDR3 loop: CASSLSGAASNQPQHF. The nucleotide sequence is TGTGCCAGCAGTTTATCGGGGGCAGCTAGCAATCAGCCCCAGCATTTT. The receptor chain draws on TRBV27 and TRBJ1-5, and perhaps TRBD1 as D gene, on 6 matching bases. The V and J ends are trimmed by 0 bases and 0 bases, leaving 9 bases between them. CDR1 MNHEY and CDR2 SMNVEV are derived from the germline V gene (reference sequence). The CDR3 runs 16 residues from the cysteine to the phenylalanine. Just the 48-base CDR3 DNA is kept, in frame starting at base 1.